Below are 9 T cell receptor beta chains sequenced from a single sample in a study of T cell changes during pregnancy in multiple sclerosis. Assay used: immunoSEQ multiplex PCR; TCRdb lists only in-frame clones, some missing. The sample records about 52,000 clones, 85% to 95% being singletons. The specimen comprised CD4+ T cells from peripheral blood mononuclear cells, sampled in the third trimester of pregnancy. These receptors originate from a female donor with multiple sclerosis, enrolled in a pregnancy study.

This rearrangement joins TRBV18 to TRBJ2-1; 8 bases match TRBD2. The CDR3 is made up of 15 amino acids. Germline CDR1 and CDR2: KGHSH and LQKENI. V trimming: 6 bases; J trimming: 3 bases; junction bases outside the gene matches: 7. The CDR3: CASSESGGVYNEQFF. The CDR3 nucleotides are TGTGCCAGCTCGGAAAGCGGGGGAGTCTACAATGAGCAGTTCTTC.

This clone appeared once. The chain uses TRBV6-1 and TRBJ1-5; TRBD1 is a possible D gene (5 bases). The CDR3 runs 14 residues. Trimming stripped 4 bases from V and 1 base from J, with 8 bases between. Germline V gene data show CDR1 as MNHNS and CDR2 as SASEGT. The CDR3 bases are TGTGCCAGCAGTGTGGGGGGGAGCAATCAGCCCCAGCATTTT. Translating it yields CASSVGGSNQPQHF.

The chain recombines TRBV5-1 with TRBJ2-2; a weak D match, TRBD1 (5 bases). CDR3 length equals 14 residues. V lost 0 bases to trimming and J lost 4 bases, with 7 bases between them. Germline V gene data show CDR1 as SGHRS and CDR2 as YFSETQ. CDR3 nucleotide sequence: TGCGCCAGCAGCTTGGGGGGCGGCACCGGGGAGCTGTTTTTT. This codes for CASSLGGGTGELFF. Looking up the rest from reference TRBV5-1 and TRBJ2-2 gives the full variable domain: KAGVTQTPRYLIKTRGQQVTLSCSPISGHRSVSWYQQTPGQGLQFLFEYFSETQRNKGNFPGRFSGRQFSNSRSEMNVSTLELGDSALYLCASSLGGGTGELFFGEGSRLTVL.

The V gene is TRBV7-2, the J gene TRBJ2-7, with a tentative D call TRBD1 (7 bases). This CDR3 has 14 residues. Germline lookup yields CDR1 SGHTA and CDR2 FQGNSA. V was cut by 3 bases and J by 3 bases, with 12 bases left in between. The CDR3 nucleotides read TGTGCCAGCAGCTTCGGGACAGCGGGCTACGAGCAGTACTTC. It encodes CASSFGTAGYEQYF.

J is TRBJ2-7 and V is TRBV2, with 11 bases identical to TRBD1. The germline gives CDR1 SNHLY, CDR2 FYNNEI. V was clipped by 2 bases and J by 5 bases; unmatched bases: 5. The CDR3 has 15 residues. CDR3 protein: CASSEWGQGVDEQYF. The CDR3 bases are TGTGCCAGCAGTGAATGGGGACAGGGGGTAGACGAGCAGTACTTC.

This clone was counted between two and nine times. The chain links TRBV7-9 to TRBJ1-2; 8 bases line up with TRBD1. The CDR3 contains 14 residues. V dropped 1 base and J dropped 4; count of bases not matched to a gene: 2. CDR1 is SEHNR and CDR2 is FQNEAQ in the germline V gene (reference sequence). The CDR3 loop reads CASSLGQGTYGYTF. DNA for the CDR3: TGTGCCAGCAGCTTAGGACAGGGGACCTATGGCTACACCTTC.

V is TRBV6-5 and J is TRBJ2-5, with a tentative D call TRBD2 (6 bases). The V end was cut by 0 bases, the J end by 10 bases, with 12 bases between. Per germline, CDR1 MNHEY and CDR2 SVGAGI. This CDR3 contains 13 residues. CDR3 nucleotides: TGTGCCAGCAGTTACTCCCACGGGGAGGTCCAGTACTTC. This codes for CASSYSHGEVQYF.

The chain links TRBV4-2 to TRBJ2-1; a weak D match, TRBD2 (7 bases). In germline, CDR1 is LGHNA, CDR2 YNFKEQ. The CDR3 sequence is 15 residues long. Deletions cut 1 base from V and 4 bases from J, with 11 bases between. Here the CDR3 DNA reads TGTGCCAGCAGCCAAGCGGGGGGCGATTACAATGAGCAGTTCTTC. As protein: CASSQAGGDYNEQFF.

The V call is TRBV9, the J call TRBJ2-1; tentatively, D is TRBD1 (6 bases). The CDR3 extends over 14 amino acids. Per germline, CDR1 SGDLS and CDR2 YYNGEE. Trimming shortened V by 6 bases and J by 1 base, and 11 bases separated the two germline ends. CDR3 loop: CASTRDTSYNEQFF. CDR3 nucleotides: TGTGCCAGCACCCGGGACACGTCCTACAATGAGCAGTTCTTC. Supplemented by reference TRBV9 and TRBJ2-1, the full variable domain reads DSGVTQTPKHLITATGQRVTLRCSPRSGDLSVYWYQQSLDQGLQFLIQYYNGEERAKGNILERFSAQQFPDLHSELNLSSLELGDSALYFCASTRDTSYNEQFFGPGTRLTVL.